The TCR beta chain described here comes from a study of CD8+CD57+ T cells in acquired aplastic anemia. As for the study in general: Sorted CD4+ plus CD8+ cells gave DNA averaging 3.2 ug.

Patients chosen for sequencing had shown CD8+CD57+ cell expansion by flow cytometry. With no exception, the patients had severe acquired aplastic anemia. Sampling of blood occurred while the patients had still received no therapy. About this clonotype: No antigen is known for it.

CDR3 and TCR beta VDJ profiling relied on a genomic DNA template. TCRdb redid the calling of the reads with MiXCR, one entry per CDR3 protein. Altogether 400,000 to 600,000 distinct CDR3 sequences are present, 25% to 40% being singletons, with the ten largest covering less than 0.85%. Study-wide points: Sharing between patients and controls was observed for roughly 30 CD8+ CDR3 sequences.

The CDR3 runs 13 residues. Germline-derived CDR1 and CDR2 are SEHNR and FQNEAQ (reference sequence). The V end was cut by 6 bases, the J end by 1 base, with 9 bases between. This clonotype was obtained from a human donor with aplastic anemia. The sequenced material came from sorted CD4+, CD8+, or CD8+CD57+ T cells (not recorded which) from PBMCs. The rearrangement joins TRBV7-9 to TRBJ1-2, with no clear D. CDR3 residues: CASRGWGNYGYTF. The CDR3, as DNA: TGTGCCAGCAGGGGATGGGGTAACTATGGCTACACCTTC.